Given below is one T cell receptor (beta chain) in context. How the authors handled the data: Quantification of nucleated cells was approximated via reference gene primer amplification. TCRdb keeps only in-frame clones here, not all; method: immunoSEQ multiplex PCR. Clonal size and the V and J genes are those of that table, whereas D and trimming came from the DNA. There are hundreds of thousands of clones in the sample; just under 90% occur only once, and roughly 0.25% lies in the top ten. This sample is part of a study of blood T cell repertoires in COVID-19. Study-level background: COVID-19 samples, acute and convalescent, were from the United States, Italy and Spain. PBMCs, B-cell-depleted T cells, or T cells provided the cDNA or gDNA that made up the material.

The germline V gene has CDR1 MGHRA and CDR2 YSYEKL. This CDR3 spans 17 amino acids. The V end lost 4 bases, the J end lost 0 bases, and 13 bases lay between the germline ends. The clonotype was recovered from a woman between 18 and 30 years old with acute or convalescent COVID-19. Sequencing was carried out using peripheral blood. V is TRBV4-1 and J is TRBJ2-6; D gene unclear. For the CDR3, the DNA is TGCGCCAGCAGCCCCACAGCTATTTCCTCTGGGGCCAACGTCCTGACTTTC. Residues: CASSPTAISSGANVLTF.